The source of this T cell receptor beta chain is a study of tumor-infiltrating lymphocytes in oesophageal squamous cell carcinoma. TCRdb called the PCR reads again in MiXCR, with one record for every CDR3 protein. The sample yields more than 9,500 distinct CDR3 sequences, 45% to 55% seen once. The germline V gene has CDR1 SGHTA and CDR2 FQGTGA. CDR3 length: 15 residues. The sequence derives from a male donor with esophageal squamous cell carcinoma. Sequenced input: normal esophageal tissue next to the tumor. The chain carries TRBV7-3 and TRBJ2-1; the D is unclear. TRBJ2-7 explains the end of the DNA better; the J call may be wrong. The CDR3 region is CASSLSDVGGYEQYF. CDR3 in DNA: TGTGCCAGCAGCTTAAGTGATGTAGGCGGCTACGAGCAGTACTTC.